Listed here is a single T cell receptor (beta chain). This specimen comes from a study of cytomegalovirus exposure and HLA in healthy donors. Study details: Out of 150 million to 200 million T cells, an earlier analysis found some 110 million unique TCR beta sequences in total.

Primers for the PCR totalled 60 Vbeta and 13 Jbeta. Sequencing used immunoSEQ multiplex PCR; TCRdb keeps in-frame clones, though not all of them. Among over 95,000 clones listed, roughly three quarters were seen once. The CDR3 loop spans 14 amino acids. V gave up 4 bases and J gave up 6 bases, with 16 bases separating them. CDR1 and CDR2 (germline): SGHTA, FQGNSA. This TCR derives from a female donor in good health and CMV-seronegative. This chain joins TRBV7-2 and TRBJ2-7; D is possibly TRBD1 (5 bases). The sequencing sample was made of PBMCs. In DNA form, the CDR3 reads TGTGCCAGCAGCTCTCGGACACGGTCAGGCGAGCAGTACTTC. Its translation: CASSSRTRSGEQYF.